This T cell receptor beta chain emerged from a study of shared clonotypes between healthy human individuals. Whole-study results and caveats: Only a few donors were included, so the genetic and exposure-history diversity represented was limited.

Sequencing used immunoSEQ multiplex PCR; TCRdb keeps in-frame clones, though not all of them. The sample holds about 560,000 clones, around 78% seen once. About this clone: Antigen: not known.

V lost 3 bases, J lost 0 bases, and 13 bases lay in between. Germline CDR1 reads LGHNT; CDR2 reads FRNRAP. CDR3 length: 16 residues. J is TRBJ2-3 and V is TRBV12-5; tentative D call: TRBD2 (6 bases). The TCR sequence derives from a middle-aged woman in good health. Some clones in this sample may be carry-over from other donors' samples. The sample consisted of PBMCs. The CDR3 reads CASGLGSGYSTDTQYF. Here the CDR3 DNA reads TGTGCTAGTGGTTTAGGGAGCGGGTATAGCACAGATACGCAGTATTTT.